This TCR beta chain came from a study of early T cells in non-severe SARS-CoV-2 infection. Study context: Sequencing of bulk RNA from unsorted whole blood was done, without chain pairing.

Unmatched junction bases numbered 4, after V lost 4 bases and J lost 3 bases. Germline CDR1 MNHNY, CDR2 SVGAGI (reference sequence). CDR3 size: 15 residues. The sample holds many counts of this clonotype. The protocol attached unique molecular identifiers to individual cDNA molecules. MiXCR, applied by TCRdb to the 5' RACE reads, yields one record per CDR3 protein. The profile shows approximately 75,000 distinct CDR3 sequences, 13% to 15% of them singletons. This rearrangement joins TRBV6-6 to TRBJ1-5; TRBD1 aligns across 9 bases. Sequences were derived from whole blood, sampled at baseline. This clonotype originated in an adult who was a healthcare worker with PCR-confirmed SARS-CoV-2 infection or an uninfected control (not recorded which). CDR3 region: CASSSRTGANQPQHF. The DNA for the CDR3 is TGTGCCAGCAGTTCCCGGACAGGGGCCAATCAGCCCCAGCATTTT.